Listed below are T cell receptor beta chains from one sample, sequenced in a study of shared clonotypes between healthy human individuals. Sequencing used immunoSEQ multiplex PCR; TCRdb keeps in-frame clones, though not all of them. The data hold about 2 million clones, with about 94% observed a single time. What was sequenced was naive CD8+ T cells sorted from blood. These receptors came from a man younger than 30 in good health. The CDR3 runs from the conserved cysteine through the conserved F or W. D genes are given only for firm matches. The size entry is marked missing in some rows and otherwise reads once, few, many or a size class.

v_gene: TRBV27
d_gene: TRBD2
abundance: NA
j_gene: TRBJ2-3
CDR3aa: CASSLIAGAPSTDTQYF
CDR3nt: TGTGCCAGCAGTTTAATAGCGGGAGCCCCTAGCACAGATACGCAGTATTTT

v_gene: TRBV9
d_gene: NA
abundance: NA
j_gene: TRBJ1-1
CDR3aa: CASSVETWNTEAFF
CDR3nt: TGTGCCAGCAGCGTAGAGACATGGAACACTGAAGCTTTCTTT

v_gene: TRBV4-1
d_gene: NA
abundance: few
j_gene: TRBJ1-1
CDR3aa: CASSQGTEAFF
CDR3nt: TGCGCCAGCAGCCAAGGGACTGAAGCTTTCTTT

v_gene: TRBV9
d_gene: NA
abundance: NA
j_gene: TRBJ2-7
CDR3aa: CASSVEGLHYEQYF
CDR3nt: TGTGCCAGCAGCGTAGAGGGACTCCACTACGAGCAGTACTTC

v_gene: TRBV4-1
d_gene: TRBD1
abundance: NA
j_gene: TRBJ1-1
CDR3aa: CASSQEGQFSEAFF
CDR3nt: TGCGCCAGCAGCCAAGAGGGACAGTTTTCTGAAGCTTTCTTT

v_gene: TRBV27
d_gene: TRBD2
abundance: NA
j_gene: TRBJ2-7
CDR3aa: CASLIAGGPSEQYF
CDR3nt: TGTGCCAGCCTTATAGCGGGAGGGCCGAGCGAGCAGTACTTC

v_gene: TRBV27
d_gene: TRBD2
abundance: NA
j_gene: TRBJ2-2
CDR3aa: CASTIRLAGVGTGELFF
CDR3nt: TGTGCCAGCACCATCCGGCTAGCGGGAGTAGGCACCGGGGAGCTGTTTTTT

v_gene: TRBV2
d_gene: TRBD1
abundance: NA
j_gene: TRBJ2-7
CDR3aa: CASSGTGFSYEQYF
CDR3nt: TGTGCCAGCAGTGGGACAGGGTTCAGCTACGAGCAGTACTTC

v_gene: TRBV10-2
d_gene: NA
abundance: NA
j_gene: TRBJ1-2
CDR3aa: CASSDLGFGYTF
CDR3nt: TGCGCCAGCAGTGATTTAGGGTTTGGCTACACCTTC

v_gene: TRBV9
d_gene: NA
abundance: NA
j_gene: TRBJ2-3
CDR3aa: CASSAFIFTDTQYF
CDR3nt: TGTGCCAGCAGCGCCTTTATATTCACAGATACGCAGTATTTT

v_gene: TRBV7-9
d_gene: TRBD2
abundance: NA
j_gene: TRBJ2-7
CDR3aa: CASSLHLAGGPDREQYF
CDR3nt: TGTGCCAGCAGCTTACACCTAGCGGGAGGGCCGGATCGCGAGCAGTACTTC

v_gene: TRBV7-9
d_gene: NA
abundance: few
j_gene: TRBJ1-3
CDR3aa: CASSPTGNTIYF
CDR3nt: TGTGCCAGCAGCCCGACAGGAAACACCATATATTTT

v_gene: TRBV6-5
d_gene: NA
abundance: NA
j_gene: TRBJ1-1
CDR3aa: CASSYSGEAITFF
CDR3nt: TGTGCCAGCAGTTACTCTGGGGAGGCGATAACTTTCTTT

v_gene: TRBV7-9
d_gene: NA
abundance: NA
j_gene: TRBJ2-5
CDR3aa: CASGRTDQETQYF
CDR3nt: TGTGCCAGCGGCAGGACGGACCAAGAGACCCAGTACTTC

v_gene: TRBV10-3
d_gene: TRBD2
abundance: NA
j_gene: TRBJ2-2
CDR3aa: CAISGLAENTGELFF
CDR3nt: TGTGCCATCAGTGGCCTAGCGGAGAACACCGGGGAGCTGTTTTTT

v_gene: TRBV7-8
d_gene: NA
abundance: NA
j_gene: TRBJ1-4
CDR3aa: CASASWAAPNEKLFF
CDR3nt: TGTGCCAGTGCCAGCTGGGCAGCTCCTAATGAAAAACTGTTTTTT

v_gene: TRBV11-3
d_gene: NA
abundance: once
j_gene: TRBJ2-1
CDR3aa: CASSVGVGEQFF
CDR3nt: TGTGCCAGCAGCGTAGGGGTGGGAGAGCAGTTCTTC

v_gene: TRBV2
d_gene: NA
abundance: NA
j_gene: TRBJ2-2
CDR3aa: CASSRTGELFF
CDR3nt: TGTGCCAGCAGTCGAACCGGGGAGCTGTTTTTT

v_gene: TRBV27
d_gene: TRBD1
abundance: NA
j_gene: TRBJ2-7
CDR3aa: CASSLSAGGLYEQYF
CDR3nt: TGTGCCAGCAGTTTATCGGCAGGGGGTCTGTACGAGCAGTACTTC

v_gene: TRBV29-1
d_gene: NA
abundance: NA
j_gene: TRBJ2-7
CDR3aa: CSVAGQGSSYEQYF
CDR3nt: TGCAGCGTTGCGGGCCAGGGGAGCTCCTACGAGCAGTACTTC

v_gene: TRBV4-3
d_gene: NA
abundance: NA
j_gene: TRBJ2-7
CDR3aa: CASSLGTGLYEQYF
CDR3nt: TGCGCCAGCAGCCTAGGGACCGGCCTATACGAGCAGTACTTC

v_gene: TRBV19
d_gene: NA
abundance: NA
j_gene: TRBJ2-5
CDR3aa: CASSPRDAETQYF
CDR3nt: TGTGCCAGTAGTCCCCGGGACGCAGAAACCCAGTACTTC

v_gene: TRBV6-6
d_gene: TRBD2
abundance: NA
j_gene: TRBJ2-7
CDR3aa: CASSPSGRGYEQYF
CDR3nt: TGTGCCAGCTCCCCCAGCGGGAGGGGGTACGAGCAGTACTTC

v_gene: TRBV4-1
d_gene: TRBD2
abundance: NA
j_gene: TRBJ2-7
CDR3aa: CASSQDGGTYEQYF
CDR3nt: TGCGCCAGCAGCCAAGACGGGGGGACCTACGAGCAGTACTTC

v_gene: TRBV7-9
d_gene: NA
abundance: NA
j_gene: TRBJ2-7
CDR3aa: CASSLGVSSYEQYF
CDR3nt: TGTGCCAGCAGCTTAGGCGTCAGCTCCTACGAGCAGTACTTC

v_gene: TRBV5-1
d_gene: NA
abundance: NA
j_gene: TRBJ2-7
CDR3aa: CASRWDISYEQYF
CDR3nt: TGCGCCAGCAGATGGGACATCTCCTACGAGCAGTACTTC

v_gene: TRBV4-3
d_gene: NA
abundance: NA
j_gene: TRBJ2-3
CDR3aa: CASSQEPPATLSTDTQYF
CDR3nt: TGCGCCAGCAGCCAAGAGCCCCCTGCGACGCTAAGCACAGATACGCAGTATTTT

v_gene: TRBV12-5
d_gene: NA
abundance: NA
j_gene: TRBJ1-5
CDR3aa: CASGLGQPQHF
CDR3nt: TGTGCTAGTGGTTTAGGGCAGCCCCAGCATTTT

v_gene: TRBV11-2
d_gene: TRBD2
abundance: NA
j_gene: TRBJ2-1
CDR3aa: CASSLTWRGGTYNEQFF
CDR3nt: TGTGCCAGCAGCCTTACTTGGCGGGGGGGGACCTACAATGAGCAGTTCTTC

v_gene: TRBV6-1
d_gene: NA
abundance: NA
j_gene: TRBJ2-1
CDR3aa: CATGVAIAGEQFF
CDR3nt: TGTGCCACAGGGGTCGCAATAGCTGGTGAGCAGTTCTTC

v_gene: TRBV4-3
d_gene: TRBD1
abundance: NA
j_gene: TRBJ2-7
CDR3aa: CASSQDGTGYEQYF
CDR3nt: TGCGCCAGCAGCCAAGATGGGACAGGCTACGAGCAGTACTTC

v_gene: TRBV9
d_gene: TRBD1
abundance: NA
j_gene: TRBJ2-5
CDR3aa: CASSPRDRRETQYF
CDR3nt: TGTGCCAGCAGCCCCCGGGACAGGAGAGAGACCCAGTACTTC

v_gene: TRBV5-6
d_gene: TRBD1
abundance: NA
j_gene: TRBJ2-7
CDR3aa: CASSPGTGRYEQYF
CDR3nt: TGTGCCAGCAGCCCCGGGACAGGGAGATACGAGCAGTACTTC

v_gene: TRBV7-6
d_gene: TRBD2
abundance: NA
j_gene: TRBJ2-1
CDR3aa: CASSTTSGSFDEQFF
CDR3nt: TGTGCCAGCAGCACTACTAGCGGGAGTTTTGATGAGCAGTTCTTC

v_gene: TRBV7-9
d_gene: NA
abundance: NA
j_gene: TRBJ2-2
CDR3aa: CASSFSGEDGGELFF
CDR3nt: TGTGCCAGCAGCTTTTCCGGTGAGGACGGCGGGGAGCTGTTTTTT

v_gene: TRBV7-9
d_gene: NA
abundance: NA
j_gene: TRBJ1-2
CDR3aa: CASSRRGNYGYTF
CDR3nt: TGTGCCAGCAGCCGCAGAGGAAACTATGGCTACACCTTC

v_gene: TRBV6-6
d_gene: NA
abundance: NA
j_gene: TRBJ2-7
CDR3aa: CASSYPEDSYEQYF
CDR3nt: TGTGCCAGCAGTTATCCAGAGGATTCCTACGAGCAGTACTTC

v_gene: TRBV6-6
d_gene: NA
abundance: NA
j_gene: TRBJ2-2
CDR3aa: CASSYSLHGELFF
CDR3nt: TGTGCCAGCAGTTACTCCTTACACGGGGAGCTGTTTTTT

v_gene: TRBV7-9
d_gene: NA
abundance: NA
j_gene: TRBJ2-1
CDR3aa: CASSLTGGYNEQFF
CDR3nt: TGTGCCAGCAGCTTAACGGGTGGTTACAATGAGCAGTTCTTC

v_gene: TRBV5-6
d_gene: TRBD2
abundance: NA
j_gene: TRBJ2-3
CDR3aa: CASSLGTSGGTDTQYF
CDR3nt: TGTGCCAGCAGCCTGGGGACTAGCGGGGGCACAGATACGCAGTATTTT

v_gene: TRBV28
d_gene: NA
abundance: NA
j_gene: TRBJ1-2
CDR3aa: CASSLRGGGRGYTF
CDR3nt: TGTGCCAGCAGTCTCCGAGGGGGAGGAAGGGGCTACACCTTC

v_gene: TRBV27
d_gene: NA
abundance: NA
j_gene: TRBJ1-6
CDR3aa: CASSQSSYNSPLHF
CDR3nt: TGTGCCAGCAGCCAGAGCTCCTATAATTCACCCCTCCACTTT

v_gene: TRBV5-4
d_gene: NA
abundance: NA
j_gene: TRBJ2-3
CDR3aa: CASSLAAGKTDTQYF
CDR3nt: TGTGCCAGCAGCTTGGCCGCGGGGAAAACAGATACGCAGTATTTT

v_gene: TRBV27
d_gene: NA
abundance: NA
j_gene: TRBJ2-7
CDR3aa: CAASRGAPGYEQYF
CDR3nt: TGTGCCGCTTCCCGGGGGGCGCCCGGCTACGAGCAGTACTTC

v_gene: TRBV7-6
d_gene: NA
abundance: NA
j_gene: TRBJ2-5
CDR3aa: CASSLEGLLETQYF
CDR3nt: TGTGCCAGCAGCTTAGAGGGGTTATTGGAGACCCAGTACTTC

v_gene: TRBV6-6
d_gene: NA
abundance: NA
j_gene: TRBJ1-6
CDR3aa: CASGGWYNSPLHF
CDR3nt: TGTGCCAGCGGAGGGTGGTATAATTCACCCCTCCACTTT

v_gene: TRBV7-9
d_gene: NA
abundance: NA
j_gene: TRBJ2-7
CDR3aa: CASSLYSGGPFYEQYF
CDR3nt: TGTGCCAGCAGCTTATACTCGGGCGGGCCGTTTTACGAGCAGTACTTC

v_gene: TRBV28
d_gene: NA
abundance: once
j_gene: TRBJ2-5
CDR3aa: CASIGVETAQETQYF
CDR3nt: TGTGCCAGCATTGGAGTTGAGACGGCCCAAGAGACCCAGTACTTC

v_gene: TRBV27
d_gene: NA
abundance: NA
j_gene: TRBJ2-3
CDR3aa: CASSFGWVWQYF
CDR3nt: TGTGCCAGCAGTTTTGGGTGGGTTTGGCAGTATTTT

v_gene: TRBV6-5
d_gene: NA
abundance: NA
j_gene: TRBJ2-7
CDR3aa: CASSYSSGGYEQYF
CDR3nt: TGTGCCAGCAGTTACTCTAGCGGAGGGTACGAGCAGTACTTC

v_gene: TRBV15
d_gene: NA
abundance: NA
j_gene: TRBJ2-7
CDR3aa: CATSRDAGGGPYEQYF
CDR3nt: TGTGCCACCAGCAGGGATGCAGGGGGGGGCCCCTACGAGCAGTACTTC

v_gene: TRBV5-6
d_gene: TRBD1
abundance: NA
j_gene: TRBJ1-2
CDR3aa: CASSWGQVEGYTF
CDR3nt: TGTGCCAGCAGTTGGGGACAGGTGGAGGGCTACACCTTC

v_gene: TRBV6-5
d_gene: TRBD1
abundance: NA
j_gene: TRBJ2-7
CDR3aa: CASSYSNRGSYEQYF
CDR3nt: TGTGCCAGCAGTTACTCAAACAGGGGCTCCTACGAGCAGTACTTC

v_gene: TRBV20-1
d_gene: NA
abundance: once
j_gene: TRBJ2-7
CDR3aa: CSAPDSYEQYF
CDR3nt: TGCAGTGCTCCGGACAGCTACGAGCAGTACTTC

v_gene: TRBV10-2
d_gene: NA
abundance: NA
j_gene: TRBJ1-1
CDR3aa: CASSEQGYTEAFF
CDR3nt: TGCGCCAGCAGCGAACAGGGTTACACTGAAGCTTTCTTT

v_gene: TRBV5-5
d_gene: NA
abundance: NA
j_gene: TRBJ1-3
CDR3aa: CASSSGFLVGNTIYF
CDR3nt: TGTGCCAGCAGTTCAGGGTTTCTGGTTGGAAACACCATATATTTT

v_gene: TRBV29-1
d_gene: TRBD2
abundance: NA
j_gene: TRBJ2-1
CDR3aa: CSVPGLARYNEQFF
CDR3nt: TGCAGCGTTCCCGGACTAGCGCGCTACAATGAGCAGTTCTTC

v_gene: TRBV6-1
d_gene: TRBD1
abundance: NA
j_gene: TRBJ2-7
CDR3aa: CASSEGTGMGDIYEQYF
CDR3nt: TGTGCCAGCAGTGAAGGGACAGGGATGGGGGATATATACGAGCAGTACTTC

v_gene: TRBV27
d_gene: TRBD1
abundance: once
j_gene: TRBJ2-7
CDR3aa: CASGTALGYEQYF
CDR3nt: TGTGCCAGCGGGACAGCTTTGGGCTACGAGCAGTACTTC

v_gene: TRBV4-1
d_gene: NA
abundance: NA
j_gene: TRBJ2-3
CDR3aa: CASSHPTGLDTQYF
CDR3nt: TGCGCCAGCAGCCATCCCACGGGTTTAGATACGCAGTATTTT